These 6 T cell receptor beta chains came from one sample sequenced in a study of cytomegalovirus exposure and HLA in healthy donors. Some clones are missing from TCRdb's copy, which holds only in-frame ones; the method was immunoSEQ multiplex PCR. The sample has a few hundred thousand clones; 88% are singletons. Source material: PBMCs. The receptor set was obtained from a woman younger than 30 in good health and CMV-seronegative.

This chain connects TRBV5-6 to TRBJ1-4, with 8 nucleotides matching TRBD1. The CDR3 loop spans 15 amino acids. Germline trimming cut 0 bases from V and 10 bases from J; bases unmatched to any gene: 8. Per the germline V gene, CDR1 is SGHDT and CDR2 is YYEEEE. Written as DNA, the CDR3 is TGTGCCAGCAGCTTGGCTCGGGGACAGGCGGTAAAACTGTTTTTT. It yields the protein CASSLARGQAVKLFF.

A single count supports this clone. The chain joins TRBV6-5 to TRBJ1-1; D is undetermined. The CDR3 runs to 13 residues. V was clipped by 0 bases and J by 1 base, with 3 bases between them. Germline lookup yields CDR1 MNHEY and CDR2 SVGAGI. CDR3: CASSYSQNTEAFF. The CDR3 nucleotides are TGTGCCAGCAGTTACTCCCAGAACACTGAAGCTTTCTTT.

This sequence joins TRBV5-1 and TRBJ1-2; TRBD1 matches at 7 bases. The germline gives CDR1 SGHRS, CDR2 YFSETQ. V was clipped by 4 bases and J by 8 bases; unmatched bases: 14. The CDR3 has 15 residues. The CDR3 loop reads CASSSLGQDQNGYTF. For the CDR3, the DNA is TGCGCCAGCAGCAGCCTAGGACAGGATCAGAACGGCTACACCTTC. The full variable domain, in which reference TRBV5-1 and TRBJ1-2 provide the parts outside the CDR3, is KAGVTQTPRYLIKTRGQQVTLSCSPISGHRSVSWYQQTPGQGLQFLFEYFSETQRNKGNFPGRFSGRQFSNSRSEMNVSTLELGDSALYLCASSSLGQDQNGYTFGSGTRLTVV.

This clone appeared a few times. V is TRBV12-5 and J is TRBJ1-5; possibly TRBD1 for D (6 bases). The V gene's germline CDR1 is LGHNT and CDR2 FRNRAP. The ends were cut back, 3 bases at V and 0 bases at J, with 12 bases in the middle. The CDR3 is 16 residues long. This CDR3 is CASGFGQLYSNQPQHF. CDR3 bases: TGTGCTAGTGGTTTCGGACAGCTGTATAGCAATCAGCCCCAGCATTTT.

J is TRBJ2-2 and V is TRBV6-6, with 9 bases aligning to TRBD1. Trimming cost V 6 bases and J 6 bases; bases outside gene matches: 8. In germline, CDR1 is MNHNY, CDR2 SVGAGI (reference sequence). The CDR3 runs 15 residues. The CDR3: CASSSGTGRSGELFF. The CDR3 bases are TGTGCCAGCAGCTCCGGGACAGGGAGATCCGGGGAGCTGTTTTTT.

V and J are TRBV6-4 and TRBJ2-1; 10 nucleotides line up with TRBD2. The CDR3 loop spans 15 amino acids. Germline-derived CDR1 and CDR2 are MRHNA and SNTAGT. V dropped 2 bases and J dropped 5; count of bases not matched to a gene: 3. Here the CDR3 DNA reads TGTGCCAGCAGTGACGGGACTAGCGAAAACAATGAGCAGTTCTTC. Translated, it gives CASSDGTSENNEQFF.